These T cell receptor beta chains were read from a single sample in a study of T cell repertoires in ileal Crohn's disease. The assay was immunoSEQ multiplex PCR, and TCRdb's table has in-frame clones only and misses some. The top ten hold around 7.1% of the sample, which has around 15,000 clones, about 92% seen once. Sequenced material: ileal tissue. The receptor source for this set is an adult with Crohn's disease. Both conserved end residues are part of each CDR3. A D gene is named only where the DNA matches it firmly. Rows may omit the clone size; those that give it use once, few, many or a size class.

J gene	clone size	V gene	D gene	CDR3 protein	CDR3 DNA
TRBJ1-5	-	TRBV28	TRBD1	CASRPGQGRQPQHF	TGTGCCAGCAGACCGGGACAGGGAAGGCAGCCCCAGCATTTT
TRBJ1-4	-	TRBV15	-	CATSRDTSGVRNEKLFF	TGTGCCACCAGCAGAGACACTTCGGGGGTTCGGAATGAAAAACTGTTTTTT
TRBJ1-1	-	TRBV5-6	TRBD1	CASSLEGTGFSEAFF	TGTGCCAGCAGCTTAGAAGGGACAGGGTTTTCTGAAGCTTTCTTT
TRBJ1-3	-	TRBV4-2	-	CASSPRGGVDTGNTIYF	TGTGCCAGCAGCCCCCGGGGCGGCGTAGATACTGGAAACACCATATATTTT
TRBJ1-2	few	TRBV15	-	CATSRDRAGGYTF	TGTGCCACCAGCAGAGACAGGGCGGGGGGCTACACCTTC
TRBJ2-7	-	TRBV5-1	-	CASSLGTVTYEQYF	TGCGCCAGCAGCTTGGGGACAGTGACCTACGAGCAGTACTTC
TRBJ1-6	-	TRBV5-4	TRBD1	CASSFNRGESPLHF	TGTGCCAGCAGCTTTAACAGGGGAGAGTCACCCCTCCACTTT
TRBJ1-2	-	TRBV19	-	CASSGQEGYGYTF	TGTGCCAGTAGTGGTCAGGAAGGCTATGGCTACACCTTC
TRBJ2-1	-	TRBV4-2	-	CASSQAGGEYNEQFF	TGTGCCAGCAGCCAAGCCGGGGGTGAATACAATGAGCAGTTCTTC
TRBJ2-7	-	TRBV7-6	TRBD2	CASSRTSGGIYEQYF	TGTGCCAGCAGCCGGACTAGCGGGGGGATCTACGAGCAGTACTTC
TRBJ2-1	-	TRBV7-3	TRBD2	CASGTSSGDEQFF	TGTGCCAGCGGGACTAGCTCCGGGGATGAGCAGTTCTTC
TRBJ2-5	-	TRBV9	TRBD1	CASSVGDSGAETQYF	TGTGCCAGCAGCGTAGGGGACAGCGGAGCAGAGACCCAGTACTTC
TRBJ2-5	-	TRBV5-1	-	CASSPGLQWGRGETQYF	TGCGCCAGCAGCCCGGGTCTTCAGTGGGGGCGCGGGGAGACCCAGTACTTC
TRBJ2-5	-	TRBV7-2	-	CASSAQGWETQYF	TGTGCCAGCAGCGCCCAGGGGTGGGAGACCCAGTACTTC
TRBJ2-2	-	TRBV5-1	TRBD2	CASSFGLAGVNTGELFF	TGCGCCAGCAGCTTTGGACTAGCGGGGGTGAACACCGGGGAGCTGTTTTTT
TRBJ2-3	-	TRBV7-2	-	CASSRFTDTQYF	TGTGCCAGCAGCCGATTTACAGATACGCAGTATTTT
TRBJ1-1	-	TRBV19	-	CASSRSELNTEAFF	TGTGCCAGTAGTCGGTCAGAATTGAACACTGAAGCTTTCTTT
TRBJ2-2	-	TRBV28	-	CASSFLASGVGELFF	TGTGCCAGCAGTTTTTTGGCCTCAGGGGTGGGGGAGCTGTTTTTT